This T cell receptor (beta chain) derives from a study of T cell responses to AZD1222 COVID-19 vaccine. The CDR3 is 16 amino acids. V was shortened by 4 bases and J by 0 bases, with 13 bases between the two germline ends. Per germline, CDR1 LNHDA and CDR2 SQIVND (reference sequence). Clones were read by immunoSEQ multiplex PCR, and TCRdb kept only the in-frame ones, dropping some. The sample lists just over 150,000 clones; roughly nine tenths were seen once. This clone has just one count. The input for sequencing was peripheral blood, taken on day 0 of AZD1222 vaccination. The sequence was collected from an adult in good health. This chain connects TRBV19 to TRBJ2-1, with TRBD2 as a possible D gene (6 bases). DNA for the CDR3: TGTGCCAGTAGTAACCTAGCGTGGAGCTCCTACAATGAGCAGTTCTTC. Its translation is CASSNLAWSSYNEQFF.